The 27 T cell receptor beta chains presented below share a single source sample, sequenced in a study of Ad26.COV2.S vaccination and SARS-CoV-2 variants. Specified treatment: roughly 20 received Ad26.COV2.S at low or high dose, single or two shots; several received placebo; per-sample allocation not given. At day 63 after the first vaccine or placebo injection, samples were drawn. Repertoires were generated with immunoSEQ multiplex PCR, while TCRdb's copy carries only in-frame clones and drops some. The sample carries 350,000 to 600,000 clones, nearly 90% recorded once. The sample was peripheral blood, taken in a trial of Ad26.COV2.S vaccine versus placebo. All receptors come from a person aged 18-60 years who received the Ad26.COV2.S COVID-19 vaccine or a placebo.

This clone was observed a single time. The V gene is TRBV3-1 (or the pseudogene TRBV3-2), the J gene TRBJ2-6, with D uncertain. Germline CDR1 reads LGHDT; CDR2 reads YNNKEL (reference sequence). Trimming took 1 base from V and 0 from J, leaving 10 bases between them. CDR3 size: 17 residues. CDR3 sequence reads: CASSQGVGPSGANVLTF. The CDR3 DNA follows: TGTGCCAGCAGCCAAGGCGTGGGCCCCTCTGGGGCCAACGTCCTGACTTTC.

The chain carries TRBV3-1 (or the pseudogene TRBV3-2) and TRBJ1-5; tentatively, D is TRBD1 (5 bases). The germline V and J ends were trimmed by 1 base and 4 bases, with 11 bases remaining between them. CDR1 LGHDT and CDR2 YNNKEL come from the germline V gene (reference sequence). The CDR3 is 15 residues long. CDR3 nucleotide sequence: TGTGCCAGCAGCCAAGGGAGACAGCTTAATCAGCCCCAGCATTTT. Protein product: CASSQGRQLNQPQHF.

V gene TRBV4-1 combines with J gene TRBJ2-1, with a possible D match to TRBD1 (6 bases). The V and J ends lost 4 bases and 5 bases respectively, with 15 bases between them. Germline values: CDR1 MGHRA, CDR2 YSYEKL. This CDR3 is 15 amino acids long. The CDR3 bases are TGCGCCAGCAGCCGCCCGGGGACAAGTAACAATGAGCAGTTCTTC. It translates to CASSRPGTSNNEQFF.

The V call is TRBV7-9, the J call TRBJ1-4; TRBD1 matches 12 bases. Germline CDR1 and CDR2: SEHNR and FQNEAQ (reference sequence). The CDR3 has 17 amino acids. Trimming removed 1 base from V and 6 bases from J; junction bases left unmatched: 6. The CDR3 sequence is CASSLGDRGRAHEKLFF. The CDR3 region has the DNA TGTGCCAGCAGCTTAGGGGACAGGGGGCGAGCCCATGAAAAACTGTTTTTT.

The rearrangement links TRBV20-1 to TRBJ1-2; D remains ambiguous. Germline CDR1 is DFQATT and CDR2 is SNEGSKA (reference sequence). The CDR3 covers 12 residues. V was clipped by 3 bases and J by 7 bases, with 12 bases between them. CDR3 region: CSASYTYRGYTF. The CDR3 coding sequence is TGCAGTGCTAGTTACACTTATCGTGGCTACACCTTC.

This rearrangement joins TRBV27 to TRBJ2-2; D is possibly TRBD1 (5 bases). CDR1 MNHEY and CDR2 SMNVEV come from the germline V gene (reference sequence). There are 15 residues in the CDR3. Trimming took off 6 bases at V and 1 base at J, with 12 bases between the two ends. The CDR3 region has the DNA TGTGCCAGCAGGCGGTCCGACAGGAACACCGGGGAGCTGTTTTTT. As protein: CASRRSDRNTGELFF.

This sequence joins TRBV5-8 and TRBJ2-7; a weak D match, TRBD1 (6 bases). The ends were cut back, 2 bases at V and 6 bases at J, with 18 bases in the middle. Germline CDR1 reads SGHTS; CDR2 reads YDEGEE. The CDR3 sequence is 15 residues long. CDR3 loop: CASSFAGTTRGEQYF. In nucleotides, the CDR3 is TGTGCCAGCAGCTTTGCCGGGACAACGAGGGGCGAGCAGTACTTC. The complete variable domain, with remaining parts taken from reference TRBV5-8 and TRBJ2-7, reads EAGVTQSPTHLIKTRGQQATLRCSPISGHTSVYWYQQALGLGLQFLLWYDEGEERNRGNFPPRFSGRQFPNYSSELNVNALELEDSALYLCASSFAGTTRGEQYFGPGTRLTVT.

The V call is TRBV3-1 (or the pseudogene TRBV3-2), the J call TRBJ1-2; D may be TRBD1 (5 bases). Trimming stripped 10 bases from V and 8 bases from J, with 23 bases between. This CDR3 region has 14 residues. Germline V lookup: CDR1 LGHDT, CDR2 YNNKEL (reference sequence). The CDR3 protein is CATSVGVAVTGYTF. As DNA, the CDR3 is TGTGCCACGAGTGTGGGGGTCGCGGTAACCGGCTACACCTTC.

The V and J genes are TRBV7-9 and TRBJ1-1; 7 bases are shared with TRBD1. With 3 bases clipped from V and 5 bases from J, the junction kept 12 bases outside the gene matches. Germline V gene data show CDR1 as SEHNR and CDR2 as FQNEAQ (reference sequence). There are 16 residues in the CDR3. The CDR3 spells CASSLGYGTDQTEAFF. The CDR3, as DNA: TGTGCCAGCAGCTTGGGTTATGGGACAGATCAGACTGAAGCTTTCTTT.

The V and J genes are TRBV7-6 and TRBJ2-2, with D possibly being TRBD2 (6 bases). Germline CDR1 SGHVS, CDR2 FNYEAQ. V lost 0 bases and J 6 bases, leaving 11 bases between the germline ends. The CDR3 loop spans 15 amino acids. The CDR3 region is CASSLAGTVPGELFF. As DNA, the CDR3 is TGTGCCAGCAGCTTAGCAGGGACTGTACCCGGGGAGCTGTTTTTT.

The rearrangement links TRBV7-2 to TRBJ2-5, with D possibly being TRBD2 (7 bases). The CDR3 covers 14 residues. CDR1 and CDR2 (germline): SGHTA, FQGNSA. The germline V and J ends were trimmed by 2 bases and 4 bases, with 11 bases remaining between them. In nucleotides, the CDR3 is TGTGCCAGCAGCTTATCGGGGGGCACAGAGACCCAGTACTTC. Translating gives CASSLSGGTETQYF.

This clone was counted once. The chain combines TRBV4-1 with TRBJ1-5, with D uncertain. The CDR3 consists of 15 residues. CDR1 MGHRA and CDR2 YSYEKL come from the germline V gene. V gave up 2 bases and J gave up 5 bases, with 13 bases separating them. In nucleotides, the CDR3 is TGCGCCAGCAGCCAAATGGAATTAGCGGATCAGCCCCAGCATTTT. It is translated as CASSQMELADQPQHF.

V and J are TRBV15 and TRBJ2-6, with 8 bases identical to TRBD1. J was trimmed by 0 bases and V by 0 bases; bases with no gene match: 7. From germline, CDR1 is LNHNV and CDR2 YYDKDF (reference sequence). The CDR3 totals 19 residues. The CDR3 DNA follows: TGTGCCACCAGCAGAGAAAACAGGGGGTATAGCTCTGGGGCCAACGTCCTGACTTTC. The encoded protein is CATSRENRGYSSGANVLTF.

The genes are TRBV29-1 and TRBJ2-7; TRBD2 matches 13 bases. CDR3 length equals 18 residues. The germline V gene has CDR1 SQVTM and CDR2 ANQGSEA. V lost 1 base and J lost 2; bases outside the gene matches: 11. The CDR3 loop is CSVEVALAGGPSTYEQYF. The CDR3 coding sequence is TGCAGCGTTGAAGTCGCACTAGCGGGAGGGCCCAGTACCTACGAGCAGTACTTC.

The rearrangement joins TRBV15 to TRBJ2-5, with D possibly being TRBD1 (6 bases). V lost 0 bases and J 3 bases, leaving 11 bases between the germline ends. Germline V lookup: CDR1 LNHNV, CDR2 YYDKDF (reference sequence). This CDR3 comprises 15 residues. The CDR3 coding sequence is TGTGCCACCAGCAGAGATCACGGACAGAAAGAGACCCAGTACTTC. Translated: CATSRDHGQKETQYF.

The chain has TRBV7-2 and TRBJ1-2, with D possibly TRBD1 on 5 matching bases. Trimming left V 4 bases short and J 0 bases short, with 9 bases between. In germline, CDR1 is SGHTA, CDR2 FQGNSA. The CDR3 loop spans 14 amino acids. DNA of the CDR3: TGTGCCAGCAGCTCTGGGACGTCTAACTATGGCTACACCTTC. As protein: CASSSGTSNYGYTF.

Here the CDR3 reads CASSVGDPQTYNEQFF. The CDR3 nucleotides are TGTGCCAGCAGCGTAGGGGACCCACAAACCTACAATGAGCAGTTCTTC. This chain connects TRBV9 to TRBJ2-1; D is possibly TRBD1 or TRBD2 (5 bases each). This CDR3 is 16 amino acids long. Trimming took 0 bases from V and 2 from J, leaving 12 bases between them. CDR1 is SGDLS, CDR2 YYNGEE, per germline.

CDR3 sequence reads: CASSPEPLNEQFF. The DNA of the CDR3 is TGTGCCAGCAGCCCCGAGCCACTGAATGAGCAGTTCTTC. The chain combines TRBV9 with TRBJ2-1; unclear D gene. Germline CDR1 and CDR2: SGDLS and YYNGEE. V gave up 4 bases and J gave up 7 bases, with 12 bases separating them. The CDR3 is 13 amino acids.

This chain links TRBV28 with TRBJ1-5; D might be TRBD1 (5 bases). Germline values: CDR1 MDHEN, CDR2 SYDVKM. This CDR3 has 14 residues. The V end lost 8 bases, the J end lost 0 bases, and 11 bases lay between the germline ends. The CDR3 DNA reads TGTGCCAGCGGGGACGAGGATAGCAATCAGCCCCAGCATTTT. This encodes CASGDEDSNQPQHF.

CDR3 protein: CASSRRTAEQYF. As DNA, the CDR3 is TGTGCCAGCAGCCGCAGGACAGCAGAGCAGTACTTC. The chain uses TRBV3-1 (or the pseudogene TRBV3-2) and TRBJ2-7; D perhaps matches TRBD1 (6 bases). With 4 bases removed from V and 7 bases from J, the gap between germline ends came to 11 bases. The CDR3 extends over 12 amino acids. CDR1 LGHDT and CDR2 YNNKEL come from the germline V gene (reference sequence).

The chain carries TRBV9 and TRBJ2-1, with 7 positions matching TRBD2. The V gene end was trimmed by 4 bases and the J gene end by 8 bases; junction bases not matched to a gene: 9. The CDR3 has 14 residues. Germline-derived CDR1 and CDR2 are SGDLS and YYNGEE. The CDR3 region has the DNA TGTGCCAGCAGCAACGACGGGAGGTTTGATGAGCAGTTCTTC. It encodes CASSNDGRFDEQFF.

The chain employs TRBV4-1 and TRBJ1-5; D possibly corresponds to TRBD1 (5 bases). This CDR3 is built from 19 residues. Germline CDR1 is MGHRA and CDR2 is YSYEKL. V was trimmed by 0 bases and J by 11 bases, leaving 29 bases between them. CDR3 sequence (DNA): TGCGCCAGCAGCCAAGATCCCGTTTTGGGGAGGAGGGGAGCAAGCACCCAGCATTTT. Amino acids: CASSQDPVLGRRGASTQHF.

This chain links TRBV19 with TRBJ1-1; D might be TRBD1 (5 bases). This CDR3 contains 15 residues. Trimming removed 5 bases from V and 6 bases from J, with 19 bases in between. Germline V lookup: CDR1 LNHDA, CDR2 SQIVND (reference sequence). CDR3 amino acids: CASSLQGEKRAEAFF. The CDR3 coding sequence is TGTGCCAGTAGTCTCCAGGGCGAAAAAAGGGCTGAAGCTTTCTTT.

The CDR3 sequence: CASSYSWTNGSPLHF. CDR3 DNA: TGTGCCAGCAGTTACTCCTGGACAAACGGCTCACCCCTCCACTTT. The chain uses TRBV6-5 and TRBJ1-6; D perhaps matches TRBD1 (5 bases). The CDR3 is 15 amino acids. Trimming removed 0 bases at V and 10 bases at J, with 13 bases between. The germline gives CDR1 MNHEY, CDR2 SVGAGI.

This sequence joins TRBV7-9 and TRBJ1-1; tentatively, D is TRBD1 (5 bases). CDR1 is SEHNR and CDR2 is FQNEAQ in the germline V gene (reference sequence). V was clipped by 2 bases and J by 0 bases, with 13 bases between them. This CDR3 has 16 amino acids. Written as DNA, the CDR3 is TGTGCCAGCAGCTTATCCGGGGGACTGATGAACACTGAAGCTTTCTTT. Translation: CASSLSGGLMNTEAFF.

The rearrangement links TRBV27 to TRBJ2-7; possible D gene TRBD2, 7 bases. The CDR3 loop spans 13 amino acids. With 8 bases removed from V and 3 bases from J, the gap between germline ends came to 14 bases. Germline-derived CDR1 and CDR2 are MNHEY and SMNVEV (reference sequence). This chain's CDR3 is CASRERGGYEQYF. CDR3 coding DNA: TGTGCCAGCCGCGAGAGGGGGGGCTACGAGCAGTACTTC.

The chain recombines TRBV14 with TRBJ1-2, with no clear D. CDR1 and CDR2 (germline): SGHDN, FVKESK. Trimming took off 1 base at V and 0 bases at J, with 9 bases between the two ends. This CDR3 is built from 15 residues. For the CDR3, the DNA is TGTGCCAGCAGCCAAGTTTTTGGCGCTAACTATGGCTACACCTTC. Its protein is CASSQVFGANYGYTF.